This T cell receptor (beta chain) was profiled in a study of cytomegalovirus exposure and HLA in healthy donors. General study points: Common viral pathogens seemed to be connected with several of the most significant clusters, according to a later analysis. Sequences of the TCR beta chain were said to predict the HLA-A and HLA-B alleles of most subjects accurately. Data from an earlier analysis indicated that most TCR beta V segments were productive either about 90% or about 30% of the time.

A remark on this clone: Its specificity is unknown.

The study ran its PCR with 60 Vbeta and 13 Jbeta primers. Produced via immunoSEQ multiplex PCR; TCRdb's table is partial and in-frame only. Of roughly 180,000 clones detected, 65% to 85% appear once; the ten largest clones hold roughly 2.7%. The V end lost 3 bases, the J end lost 2 bases, and 7 bases lay between the germline ends. The CDR3 covers 13 residues. The germline CDR1 and CDR2 sequences are SQVTM and ANQGSEA. The sample consisted of PBMCs. The chain has TRBV29-1 and TRBJ2-2; possibly TRBD2 for D (6 bases). The sequence was collected from a female donor in good health and CMV-seronegative. The CDR3 here is CSVEEGNTGELFF. CDR3 nucleotides: TGCAGCGTTGAGGAGGGAAACACCGGGGAGCTGTTTTTT.